Shown below are 18 T cell receptor beta chains from a single sample sequenced in a study of blood T cells in healthy people across ages. The authors ran a second PCR of about 7 to 12 cycles using a sample-barcoded 5' primer and a J-beta primer mix. MiXCR, applied by TCRdb to the 5' RACE reads, yields one record per CDR3 protein. The sample records approximately 730,000 distinct CDR3 sequences, about 53% being singletons. Specimen: blood. The receptor set was obtained from an elderly man in good health.

The chain has TRBV5-1 and TRBJ2-1; D is unclear. Looked up from germline, CDR1 is SGHRS and CDR2 is YFSETQ. The CDR3 spans 15 residues. V lost 4 bases to trimming and J lost 0 bases, with 11 bases between them. CDR3 sequence: CASSQVPGSYNEQFF. CDR3 nucleotide sequence: TGCGCCAGCAGCCAAGTGCCGGGCTCCTACAATGAGCAGTTCTTC.

The J gene is TRBJ1-1, the V gene TRBV5-6, with 7 bases identical to TRBD1. Per the germline V gene, CDR1 is SGHDT and CDR2 is YYEEEE. J lost 6 bases, V lost 3 bases, and 8 bases had no gene match. This CDR3 is 14 amino acids long. The chain's CDR3 is CASSWGQGGSEAFF. The CDR3 DNA follows: TGTGCCAGCAGCTGGGGCCAGGGGGGATCTGAAGCTTTCTTT.

This clonotype was counted between two and nine times. This chain connects TRBV7-9 to TRBJ2-3; tentative D call: TRBD2 (6 bases). Germline CDR1 SEHNR, CDR2 FQNEAQ (reference sequence). CDR3 length equals 16 residues. V lost 5 bases to trimming and J lost 2 bases, with 17 bases between them. CDR3 sequence: CASSKPGATITDTQYF. The CDR3 DNA reads TGTGCCAGCAGCAAGCCGGGAGCCACAATCACAGATACGCAGTATTTT.

The chain employs TRBV5-6 and TRBJ2-5, with 7 bases identical to TRBD1. The V gene's germline CDR1 is SGHDT and CDR2 YYEEEE. The J segment lost 3 bases and the V segment lost 3 bases, leaving 11 bases of the junction unmatched. The CDR3 extends over 16 amino acids. The CDR3 DNA reads as TGTGCCAGCAGCTCTAACACCTACAGGGGTAAAGAGACCCAGTACTTC. It encodes CASSSNTYRGKETQYF.

This clonotype was detected only once. The chain employs TRBV5-1 and TRBJ1-2; D call uncertain. CDR1 is SGHRS and CDR2 is YFSETQ in the germline V gene. The V gene lost 2 bases and the J gene lost 6 bases, with 8 bases spanning the gap. The CDR3 has 12 residues. The CDR3 DNA reads TGCGCCAGCAGCTTTGGCCCAGATGGCTACACCTTC. Translating gives CASSFGPDGYTF.

This clonotype showed up just a few times. The chain joins TRBV7-9 to TRBJ2-1; no firm D call. Per germline, CDR1 SEHNR and CDR2 FQNEAQ (reference sequence). Trimming took off 1 base at V and 4 bases at J, with 11 bases between the two ends. The CDR3 spans 15 residues. In DNA form, the CDR3 reads TGTGCCAGCAGCTTAGAATTGTTGTTATACAATGAGCAGTTCTTC. Its protein is CASSLELLLYNEQFF.

The genes are TRBV11-2 and TRBJ2-1; D might be TRBD2 (6 bases). V was cut by 0 bases and J by 7 bases, with 22 bases left in between. The CDR3 is 18 amino acids. CDR1 SGHAT and CDR2 FQNNGV come from the germline V gene. The CDR3 sequence: CASSLDNIRRAEGNEQFF. For the CDR3, the DNA is TGTGCCAGCAGCTTAGATAATATAAGGAGGGCCGAAGGGAATGAGCAGTTCTTC.

This CDR3 is CASSFPRTGGPYEQYF. The CDR3 bases are TGTGCCAGCAGCTTCCCTCGGACAGGGGGCCCCTACGAGCAGTACTTC. V usage is TRBV7-2 and J usage is TRBJ2-7; 11 bases are shared with TRBD1. Germline V gene lookup returns CDR1 SGHTA and CDR2 FQGNSA. CDR3 length: 16 residues. J was trimmed by 2 bases and V by 3 bases; bases with no gene match: 6.

Remarks on this clonotype: With a much larger clone just one base away, this may be a read error. The CDR3 sequence: CSSPSGGENTKAFF. The CDR3 region has the DNA TGCAGTTCCCCCTCGGGGGGTGAGAACACTAAAGCTTTCTTT. V and J are TRBV29-1 and TRBJ1-1; TRBD1 is a possible D gene (5 bases). This CDR3 comprises 14 residues. Germline V gene data show CDR1 as SQVTM and CDR2 as ANQGSEA.

The V call is TRBV2, the J call TRBJ1-4; D is perhaps TRBD1 (5 bases). The CDR3 is 13 residues long. V lost 6 bases, J lost 7 bases, and 12 bases lay in between. CDR1 is SNHLY and CDR2 is FYNNEI in the germline V gene. This CDR3 is CASRGEGGEKLFF. CDR3 sequence (DNA): TGTGCCAGCAGAGGGGAAGGAGGTGAAAAACTGTTTTTT. The variable domain in full, with the rest retrieved from reference TRBV2 and TRBJ1-4, is EPEVTQTPSHQVTQMGQEVILRCVPISNHLYFYWYRQILGQKVEFLVSFYNNEISEKSEIFDDQFSVERPDGSNFTLKIRSTKLEDSAMYFCASRGEGGEKLFFGSGTQLSVL.

The chain carries TRBV4-2 and TRBJ2-4; 11 bases line up with TRBD2. The CDR3 covers 15 residues. Germline assignment: CDR1 LGHNA and CDR2 YNFKEQ. V lost 2 bases and J lost 8; bases outside the gene matches: 5. In DNA form, the CDR3 reads TGTGCCAGCAGCCAATCCACTAGCGGGAGTGACATTCAGTACTTC. This translates into CASSQSTSGSDIQYF.

The chain links TRBV20-1 to TRBJ2-4, with D possibly being TRBD2 (5 bases). Germline V gene sequence: CDR1 DFQATT, CDR2 SNEGSKA (reference sequence). CDR3 length: 14 residues. V lost 0 bases and J lost 0, with 6 bases in between. CDR3 loop: CSAREGRAKNIQYF. CDR3 DNA sequence: TGCAGTGCTAGAGAGGGGAGAGCCAAAAACATTCAGTACTTC.

This sequence joins TRBV5-1 and TRBJ2-4; maybe TRBD2 (5 bases). The J call may be faulty, since TRBJ2-7 better matches the DNA end. Germline CDR1 and CDR2: SGHRS and YFSETQ. The CDR3 is 15 residues long. The CDR3 DNA sequence: TGCGCCAGCAGCTCACTGGGAGTGGCATTGGACGAGCAGTACTTC. Translating it yields CASSSLGVALDEQYF.

In this sample, this clonotype turned up a few times. The chain has TRBV6-2 or TRBV6-3 and TRBJ2-3; a possible D gene is TRBD1 (5 bases). The CDR3 runs to 14 residues. From germline, CDR1 is MNHEY and CDR2 SVGEGT. V dropped 8 bases and J dropped 2 bases, with 14 bases sitting between them. The CDR3 nucleotides read TGTGCCAGCCGGTGGACAAGCCCCACAGATACGCAGTATTTT. Translated, it gives CASRWTSPTDTQYF.

The chain joins TRBV7-2 to TRBJ1-2; 12 bases are shared with TRBD1. CDR3 length equals 17 residues. Germline V lookup: CDR1 SGHTA, CDR2 FQGNSA. With V trimmed by 1 base and J by 8 bases, 11 bases remained unmatched. Here the CDR3 DNA reads TGTGCCAGCAGCTTAGATTTCCGGGACAGGGGGCAGGGCGGCTACACCTTC. Its protein is CASSLDFRDRGQGGYTF.

This chain joins TRBV21-1 and TRBJ2-7; no check of the table's D call, TRBD2, against the DNA was made. TRBV21-1 is noted as a pseudogene. CDR3 length equals 19 residues. CDR3 DNA: TGTGCCAGCACAGTAGCCCGACTTAGCGGGAGATGGGGCTCCTACGAGCAGTACTTC. As protein: CASTVARLSGRWGSYEQYF.

V usage is TRBV7-2 and J usage is TRBJ2-7; no firm D call. The germline V and J ends were trimmed by 4 bases and 3 bases, with 13 bases remaining between them. The CDR3 has 14 residues. From germline, CDR1 is SGHTA and CDR2 FQGNSA. CDR3 nucleotides: TGTGCCAGCAGCTGGGGTCATAGGAACTACGAGCAGTACTTC. Residues: CASSWGHRNYEQYF.

This CDR3 reads CASSRRTGGVDTQYF. The CDR3 coding sequence is TGTGCCAGCAGCCGTCGCACAGGGGGCGTGGATACGCAGTATTTT. J is TRBJ2-3 and V is TRBV14, with TRBD1 matching 9 bases. The CDR3 length is 15 residues. The germline CDR1 and CDR2 sequences are SGHDN and FVKESK. V dropped 4 bases and J dropped 6; count of bases not matched to a gene: 8.